This T cell receptor (beta chain) was sequenced during a study of monozygotic twins with inflammatory bowel disease. TCRdb derives one entry per CDR3 protein from the 5' RACE reads, leaving out DNA. Its table lists fewer than 450,000 distinct CDR3 sequences. Germline V lookup: CDR1 MNHNS, CDR2 SASEGT. CDR3 length equals 16 residues. The receptor comes from a human donor with ulcerative colitis or Crohn's disease, or a healthy co-twin of an affected twin (not recorded which). This rearrangement joins TRBV6-1 to TRBJ2-6; TCRdb lists TRBD1, though no DNA is available to test this call. Sample: blood. CDR3 region: CASSERQGARANVLTF.